Only a few counts were recorded for the clone carrying this TCR beta chain. Its antigen is currently unknown. Constant-region priming of around 530 ng total RNA yielded TCR beta cDNA. Amplification in three nested multiplex PCR rounds with slightly modified ARM-PCR gave rise to TCR beta libraries. TRBV1-TRBV30 forward primers and a C-beta reverse primer were used in the first two PCR rounds, which each ran for around 10 cycles. TCRdb re-called the multiplex PCR reads with MiXCR, one entry per CDR3 protein. The table includes more than 95,000 distinct CDR3 sequences, 55% to 75% detected once. DNA and RNA were both co-extracted from approximately 20-30 mg of bulk tissue that had not been sorted. The data were obtained in a study of tumor-infiltrating lymphocytes in primary liver carcinoma. Study results and limitations: A small share of top clones, only about 7.5-25%, was found in all five tumor regions. Relative to tumor region pairs, the tumor-adjacent and tumor-blood pairs showed overlap that was lower.

Germline CDR1 reads MDHEN; CDR2 reads SYDVKM. This CDR3 region has 18 residues. Trimming at V came to 5 bases and at J to 9 bases, leaving 18 bases not matched to a gene. Sequencing was performed on liver tumor tissue from sampling region 3. Described subset: tumor region T3, left-lateral pole. The sequence was obtained from an older woman with primary liver carcinoma and hepatitis B virus infection. This sequence joins TRBV28 and TRBJ2-1; 11 positions match TRBD2. The CDR3 region has the DNA TGTGCCAGCAGTCCCCCCTCCTTAACTAGCGGGAGCGGGATTGAGCAGTTCTTC. This gives the protein CASSPPSLTSGSGIEQFF.